This TCR beta chain was found in a study of T cells after yellow fever vaccination. Study outcomes and limitations: Some clonotypes, a small share, were shared between CD4 and CD8 compartments.

CDR3 length: 17 residues. Germline lookup yields CDR1 MNHEY and CDR2 SVGEGT. V was pared by 0 bases and J by 3 bases, with 5 bases of the junction left unmatched. UMIs and a universal primer site were added when TCR cDNA was made by 5'RACE template switching. A single record per CDR3 protein comes from TCRdb applying MiXCR to the 5' RACE reads. The repertoire holds 500,000 to 650,000 distinct CDR3 sequences, with roughly a sixth as singletons. About this clonotype itself: Its antigen is not known.

The material sequenced was PBMCs, taken 5 to 6 days after the first yellow fever vaccination. The TCR originated in a man in his late teens or twenties who received the YFV17D yellow fever vaccine. This chain uses TRBV6-2 or TRBV6-3 with TRBJ2-2; 9 bases line up with TRBD1. As DNA, the CDR3 is TGTGCCAGCAGTTACTCGCTGGACAGGGGAGACACCGGGGAGCTGTTTTTT. Translation: CASSYSLDRGDTGELFF.